The 9 T cell receptor beta chains given below trace back to one sample, sequenced in a study of early T cells in non-severe SARS-CoV-2 infection. TCRdb re-called the 5' RACE reads through MiXCR, storing one row per CDR3 protein. Found here are some 81,000 distinct CDR3 sequences, approximately 16% of them singletons; the top ten hold approximately 2.9%. The sequencing input was whole blood. Receptor source: an adult who was a healthcare worker with PCR-confirmed SARS-CoV-2 infection or an uninfected control (not recorded which).

This clonotype was seen repeatedly, ten times or more. The V and J genes are TRBV28 and TRBJ2-5, with TRBD2 identical over 13 bases. Germline trimming cut 5 bases from V and 1 base from J; bases unmatched to any gene: 4. Germline CDR1 is MDHEN and CDR2 is SYDVKM. There are 16 residues in the CDR3. The CDR3 coding sequence is TGTGCCAGCAGTCCGACTAGCGGGGGGTTCCAAGAGACCCAGTACTTC. Amino acids: CASSPTSGGFQETQYF.

This clonotype was counted ten times or more. CDR3 bases: TGTGCCAGCAGTTTAGCGATGGACAATGAGCAGTTCTTC. It is translated as CASSLAMDNEQFF. J is TRBJ2-1 and V is TRBV12-3 or TRBV12-4; D not certain. The CDR3 has 13 amino acids. Trimming shortened V by 0 bases and J by 5 bases, and 5 bases separated the two germline ends.

This clonotype was detected only a few times. The chain recombines TRBV7-9 with TRBJ2-7; D not certain. There are 15 residues in the CDR3. With 4 bases removed from V and 0 bases from J, the gap between germline ends came to 13 bases. Germline loops: CDR1 SEHNR, CDR2 FQNEAQ (reference sequence). The CDR3: CASSSSLPSSYEQYF. The CDR3 nucleotides read TGTGCCAGCAGCTCCTCCCTCCCTAGCTCCTACGAGCAGTACTTC. Supplemented by reference TRBV7-9 and TRBJ2-7, the full variable domain reads DTGVSQNPRHKITKRGQNVTFRCDPISEHNRLYWYRQTLGQGPEFLTYFQNEAQLEKSRLLSDRFSAERPKGSFSTLEIQRTEQGDSAMYLCASSSSLPSSYEQYFGPGTRLTVT.

The rearrangement links TRBV6-1 to TRBJ2-4, with TRBD2 matching over 9 bases. This CDR3 is built from 14 residues. The germline CDR1 and CDR2 sequences are MNHNS and SASEGT. The J segment lost 8 bases and the V segment lost 0 bases, leaving 2 bases of the junction unmatched. The CDR3 DNA sequence: TGTGCCAGCAGTGAAGCAATAGCGGGGGACATTCAGTACTTC. Amino acid sequence: CASSEAIAGDIQYF.

Concerning this clonotype itself: At one of its ends the junction is not consistent with the germline gene, which may arise from a read error. The rearrangement joins TRBV7-7 to TRBJ2-5, with 8 bases aligning to TRBD1. CDR3 size: 13 residues. From germline, CDR1 is SSHAT and CDR2 FNYEAQ (reference sequence). For the CDR3, the DNA is TGTGCTAGCAGCCCCGACAGGGGAGAGACCCAGTACTTC. Its protein is CASSPDRGETQYF.

This clonotype was counted ten times or more. This chain connects TRBV20-1 to TRBJ2-5; 7 bases are shared with TRBD1. CDR3 length equals 13 residues. Germline CDR1 is DFQATT and CDR2 is SNEGSKA (reference sequence). CDR3 amino acids: CGPEQGNQETQYF. For the CDR3, the DNA is TGCGGACCCGAACAGGGGAACCAAGAGACCCAGTACTTC.

This rearrangement joins TRBV2 to TRBJ2-5; D unresolved. V dropped 3 bases and J dropped 1 base, with 12 bases sitting between them. Per germline, CDR1 SNHLY and CDR2 FYNNEI. The CDR3 totals 15 residues. The CDR3 nucleotides read TGTGCCAGCAGTGACAGACGAGACACCCAAGAGACCCAGTACTTC. This translates into CASSDRRDTQETQYF.

This clonotype was detected only a few times. This chain joins TRBV4-2 and TRBJ1-4; 10 bases fit TRBD1. The V and J ends lost 0 bases and 2 bases, in that order; junction bases with no gene match: 9. CDR3 length: 19 amino acids. The germline CDR1 and CDR2 sequences are LGHNA and YNFKEQ. This CDR3 reads CASSQDRTGGYGTNEKLFF. The CDR3 coding sequence is TGTGCCAGCAGCCAAGATCGGACAGGGGGTTATGGCACTAATGAAAAACTGTTTTTT.

There are a few counts of this clonotype. V and J are TRBV18 and TRBJ1-2, with 7 positions matching TRBD1. V lost 0 bases, J lost 7 bases, and 8 bases stayed unmatched. The CDR3 consists of 15 residues. In germline, CDR1 is KGHSH, CDR2 LQKENI. Here the CDR3 reads CASSPPNTGERGYTF. CDR3 in DNA: TGTGCCAGCTCACCACCGAACACAGGGGAGCGTGGCTACACCTTC.